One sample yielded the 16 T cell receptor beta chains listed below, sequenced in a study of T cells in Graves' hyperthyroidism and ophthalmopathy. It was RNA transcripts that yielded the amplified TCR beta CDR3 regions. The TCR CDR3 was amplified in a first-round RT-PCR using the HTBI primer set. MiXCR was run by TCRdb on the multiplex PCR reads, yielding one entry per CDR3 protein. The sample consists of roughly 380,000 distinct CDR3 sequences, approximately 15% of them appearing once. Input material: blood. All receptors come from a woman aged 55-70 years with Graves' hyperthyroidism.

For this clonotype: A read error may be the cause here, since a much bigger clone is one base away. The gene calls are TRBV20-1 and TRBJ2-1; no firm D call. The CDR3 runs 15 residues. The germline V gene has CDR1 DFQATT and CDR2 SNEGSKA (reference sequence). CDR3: CSASDPDGSYNEQLF. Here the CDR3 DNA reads TGCAGTGCCTCGGACCCCGACGGCTCCTACAATGAGCAGCTCTTC.

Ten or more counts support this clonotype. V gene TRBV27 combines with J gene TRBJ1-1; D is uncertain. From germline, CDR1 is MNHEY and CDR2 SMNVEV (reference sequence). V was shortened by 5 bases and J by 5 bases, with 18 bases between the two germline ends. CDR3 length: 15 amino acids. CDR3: CASSRPPALGTEAFF. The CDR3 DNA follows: TGTGCCAGCAGTCGACCTCCGGCCCTAGGGACTGAAGCTTTCTTT.

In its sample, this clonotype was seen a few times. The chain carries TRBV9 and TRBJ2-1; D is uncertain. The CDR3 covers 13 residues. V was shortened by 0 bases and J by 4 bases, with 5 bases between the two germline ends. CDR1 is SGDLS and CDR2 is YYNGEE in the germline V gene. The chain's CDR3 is CASSVDLYNEQFF. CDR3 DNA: TGTGCCAGCAGCGTAGACCTGTACAATGAGCAGTTCTTC.

DNA for the CDR3: TGTGCCAGCAGCTTAGCACCGGGACTAGCGGGAGTTGAGACCCAGTACTTC. Translation: CASSLAPGLAGVETQYF. The rearrangement uses TRBV7-2 and TRBJ2-5; TRBD2 agrees at 14 bases. J was trimmed by 5 bases and V by 0 bases; bases with no gene match: 5. Germline V gene lookup returns CDR1 SGHTA and CDR2 FQGNSA. The CDR3 runs to 17 residues.

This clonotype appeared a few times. CDR3 loop: CSATKQSDTYEQYF. The CDR3 DNA reads as TGCAGTGCTACTAAGCAGAGTGATACCTACGAGCAGTACTTC. The chain recombines TRBV20-1 with TRBJ2-7, with unresolved D. V lost 4 bases to trimming and J lost 2 bases, with 15 bases between them. CDR1 is DFQATT, CDR2 SNEGSKA, per germline (reference sequence). CDR3 length: 14 amino acids.

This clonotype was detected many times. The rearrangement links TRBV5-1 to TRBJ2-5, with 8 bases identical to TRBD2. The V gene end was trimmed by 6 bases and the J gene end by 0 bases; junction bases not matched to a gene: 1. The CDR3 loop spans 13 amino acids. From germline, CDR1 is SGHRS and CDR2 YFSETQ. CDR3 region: CASKRENQETQYF. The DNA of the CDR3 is TGCGCCAGCAAGCGGGAGAACCAAGAGACCCAGTACTTC.

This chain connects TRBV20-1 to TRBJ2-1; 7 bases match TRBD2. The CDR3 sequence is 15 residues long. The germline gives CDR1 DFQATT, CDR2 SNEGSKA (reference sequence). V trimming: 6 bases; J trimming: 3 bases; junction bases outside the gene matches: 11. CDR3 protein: CSAPIYSGRYNEQFF. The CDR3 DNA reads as TGCAGTGCCCCGATTTATAGCGGGCGCTACAATGAGCAGTTCTTC.

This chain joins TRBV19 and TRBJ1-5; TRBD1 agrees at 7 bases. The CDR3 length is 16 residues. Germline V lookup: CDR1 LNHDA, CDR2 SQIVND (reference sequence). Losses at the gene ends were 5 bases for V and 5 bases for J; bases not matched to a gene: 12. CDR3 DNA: TGTGCCAGTAGTGGAGAACTCGGACAGGTTCATCAGCCCCAGCATTTT. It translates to CASSGELGQVHQPQHF.

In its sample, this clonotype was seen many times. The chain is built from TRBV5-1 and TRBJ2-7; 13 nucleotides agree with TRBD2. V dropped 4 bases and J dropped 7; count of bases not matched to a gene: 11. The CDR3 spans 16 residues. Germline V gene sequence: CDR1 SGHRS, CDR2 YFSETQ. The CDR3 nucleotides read TGCGCCAGCAGCCGTGGGACTAGCGGGAAGAGGGAAGAGCAGTACTTC. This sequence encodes CASSRGTSGKREEQYF.

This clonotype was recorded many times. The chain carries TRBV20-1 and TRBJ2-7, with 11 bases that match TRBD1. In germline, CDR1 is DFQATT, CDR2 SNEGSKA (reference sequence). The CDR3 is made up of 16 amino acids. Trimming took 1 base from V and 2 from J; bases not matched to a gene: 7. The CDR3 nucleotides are TGCAGTGCTAGAGGAGGGGGGACAGGGGGAACCTACGAGCAGTACTTC. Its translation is CSARGGGTGGTYEQYF.

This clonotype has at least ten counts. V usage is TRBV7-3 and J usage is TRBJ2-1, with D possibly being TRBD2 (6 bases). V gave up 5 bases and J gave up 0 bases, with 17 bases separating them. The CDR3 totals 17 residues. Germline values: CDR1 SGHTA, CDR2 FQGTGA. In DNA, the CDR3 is TGTGCCAGCAGCCCTAAGGCAGGGAGGAGCTCCTACAATGAGCAGTTCTTC. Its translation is CASSPKAGRSSYNEQFF.

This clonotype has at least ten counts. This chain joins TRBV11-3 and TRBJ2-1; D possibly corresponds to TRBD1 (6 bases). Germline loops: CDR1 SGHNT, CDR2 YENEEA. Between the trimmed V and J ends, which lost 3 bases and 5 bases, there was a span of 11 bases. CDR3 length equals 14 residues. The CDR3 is CASSLGAVDNEQFF. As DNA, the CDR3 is TGTGCCAGCAGCTTGGGGGCCGTCGACAATGAGCAGTTCTTC.

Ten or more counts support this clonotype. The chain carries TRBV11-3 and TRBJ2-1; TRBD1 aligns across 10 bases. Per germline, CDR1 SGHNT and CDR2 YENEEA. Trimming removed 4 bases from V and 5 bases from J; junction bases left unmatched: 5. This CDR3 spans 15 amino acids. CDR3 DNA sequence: TGTGCCAGCAGCTCATGGGGGACAGGGGACAATGAGCAGTTCTTC. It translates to CASSSWGTGDNEQFF.

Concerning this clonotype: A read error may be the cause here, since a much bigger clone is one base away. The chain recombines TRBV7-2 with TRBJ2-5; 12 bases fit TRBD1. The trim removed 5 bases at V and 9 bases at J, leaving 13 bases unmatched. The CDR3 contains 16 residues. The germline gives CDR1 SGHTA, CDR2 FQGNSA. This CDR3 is CASSLSGTGGKEAQYF. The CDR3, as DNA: TGTGCCAGCAGCCTTTCCGGGACAGGGGGCAAGGAGGCCCAGTACTTC. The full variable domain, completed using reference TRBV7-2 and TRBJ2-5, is GAGVSQSPSNKVTEKGKDVELRCDPISGHTALYWYRQSLGQGLEFLIYFQGNSAPDKSGLPSDRFSAERTGGSVSTLTIQRTQQEDSAVYLCASSLSGTGGKEAQYFGPGTRLLVL.

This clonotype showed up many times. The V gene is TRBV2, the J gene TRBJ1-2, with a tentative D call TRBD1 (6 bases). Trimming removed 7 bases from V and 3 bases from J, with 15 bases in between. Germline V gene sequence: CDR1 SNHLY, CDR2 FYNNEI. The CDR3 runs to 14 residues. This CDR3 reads CASTRDKNYYGYTF. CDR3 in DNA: TGTGCCAGCACGCGGGACAAAAACTACTATGGCTACACCTTC.

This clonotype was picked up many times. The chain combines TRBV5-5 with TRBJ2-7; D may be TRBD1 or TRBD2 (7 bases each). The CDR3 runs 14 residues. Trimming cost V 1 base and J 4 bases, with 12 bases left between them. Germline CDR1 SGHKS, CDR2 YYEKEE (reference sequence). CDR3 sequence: CASSLTQGGYEQYF. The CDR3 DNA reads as TGTGCCAGCAGCTTGACGCAGGGGGGGTACGAGCAGTACTTC.